This T cell receptor (beta chain) appears in the sequencing data of a study of control samples from healthy donors and cancer patients. The CDR3 has 16 amino acids. The V segment lost 6 bases and the J segment 1 base; nucleotides outside the gene matches: 7. Clones were sequenced by immunoSEQ multiplex PCR, and TCRdb holds only the in-frame ones, with some missing. The sample records about 190,000 clones, over 85% being singletons. This clone appeared a single time. The sequenced sample consisted of blood. The receptor was derived from a man between 18 and 35 years old in good health. The chain couples TRBV23-1 to TRBJ2-2; TRBD1 matches 8 bases. TRBV23-1 belongs to the ORF category, with a function that is uncertain. The CDR3 reads CASSYTGTGNTGELFF. DNA for the CDR3: TGCGCCAGCAGCTATACCGGGACAGGGAACACCGGGGAGCTGTTTTTT.